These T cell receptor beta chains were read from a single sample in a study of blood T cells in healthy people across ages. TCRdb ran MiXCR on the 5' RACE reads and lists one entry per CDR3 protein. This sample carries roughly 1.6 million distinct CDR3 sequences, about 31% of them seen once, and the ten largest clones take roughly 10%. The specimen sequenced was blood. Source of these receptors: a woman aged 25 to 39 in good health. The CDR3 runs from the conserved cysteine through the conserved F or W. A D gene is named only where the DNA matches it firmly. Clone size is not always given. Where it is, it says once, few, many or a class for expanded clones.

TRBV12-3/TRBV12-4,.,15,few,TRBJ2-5,TGTGCCAGCAGTTATCCCGGGAAGGCGGGAGAGACCCAGTACTTC,CASSYPGKAGETQYF
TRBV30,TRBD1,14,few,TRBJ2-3,TGTGCCTGGAGTCAGGGGGCGGATCCAGATACGCAGTATTTT,CAWSQGADPDTQYF
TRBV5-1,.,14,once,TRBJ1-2,TGCGCCAGCAGCCCAGGGACTACAGGCTATGGCTACACCTTC,CASSPGTTGYGYTF
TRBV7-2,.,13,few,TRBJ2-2,TGTGCCAGCAGCTCGAAAAACACCGGGGAGCTGTTTTTT,CASSSKNTGELFF
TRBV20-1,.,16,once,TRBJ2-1,TGCAGTGCTAGAGATCCTTACTGGGGGACCTACAATGAGCAGTTCTTC,CSARDPYWGTYNEQFF
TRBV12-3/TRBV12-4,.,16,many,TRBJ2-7,TGTGCCAGCACCATCGGCGGCGGGGCGAGCTCCTACGAGCAGTACTTC,CASTIGGGASSYEQYF
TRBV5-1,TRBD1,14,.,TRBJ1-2,TGCGCCAGCAGCTTGGCCTTACAGGGGGATGGCTACACCTTC,CASSLALQGDGYTF
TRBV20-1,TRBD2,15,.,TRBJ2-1,TGCAGTGCTACGGGTAGCGGGGCCGGCTACAATGAGCAGTTCTTC,CSATGSGAGYNEQFF
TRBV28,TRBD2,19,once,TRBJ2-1,TGTGCCAGCAGTCGACCCCCGGGACTAGCGGGAGGGCCGTGGAATGAGCAGTTCTTC,CASSRPPGLAGGPWNEQFF
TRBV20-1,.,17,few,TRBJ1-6,TGCAGTGCTAGATCGGACTCTCTAGGCTCCTATAATTCACCCCTCCACTTT,CSARSDSLGSYNSPLHF
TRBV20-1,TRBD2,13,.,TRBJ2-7,TGCAGTACTGCCAAGCGGGGAGCCTACGAGCAGTACTTC,CSTAKRGAYEQYF
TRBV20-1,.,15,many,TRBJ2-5,TGCAGTGCTAGAGATCTTAGAGGGGCTGAAGAGACCCAGTACTTC,CSARDLRGAEETQYF
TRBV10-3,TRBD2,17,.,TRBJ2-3,TGTGCCATCAGTGCCCTCGGGACTAGCATGGGGGCAGATACGCAGTATTTT,CAISALGTSMGADTQYF
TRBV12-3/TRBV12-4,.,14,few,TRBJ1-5,TGTGCCAGCACCGATTCTTTAGGCAATCAGCCCCAGCATTTT,CASTDSLGNQPQHF
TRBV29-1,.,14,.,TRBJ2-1,TGCAGCGCTGGGGCAGGGAGGACATACAATGAGCAGTTCTTC,CSAGAGRTYNEQFF
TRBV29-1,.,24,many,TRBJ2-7,TGCAGCGTTGATAGGTGTTTACGGAACAGGGCTTGGGCCAGGGGGGAATCCTTACAAGACGAGCAGTACTTC,CSVDRCLRNRAWARGESLQDEQYF
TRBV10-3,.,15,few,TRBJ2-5,TGTGCCATCAGTGAGTCGTATTCTGACCAAGAGACCCAGTACTTC,CAISESYSDQETQYF
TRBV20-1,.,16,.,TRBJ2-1,TGCAGTGCTAGGTGGGTTGGGGCTGACTCCTACAATGAGCAGTTCTTC,CSARWVGADSYNEQFF
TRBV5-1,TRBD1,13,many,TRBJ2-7,TGCGCCAGCAGCTCCGGGACAGACTACGAGCAGTACTTC,CASSSGTDYEQYF
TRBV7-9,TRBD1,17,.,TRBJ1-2,TGTGCCAGCAGCCCCACTGACAAGGGACAGTCTGCAGGAGGCTACACCTTC,CASSPTDKGQSAGGYTF
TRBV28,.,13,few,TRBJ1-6,TGTGCCACGGCGAGGTCCTATAATTCACCCCTCCACTTT,CATARSYNSPLHF
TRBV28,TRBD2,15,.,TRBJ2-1,TGTGCCAGCAGTTCTACTAGCGGGAGAGGGAATGAGCAGTTCTTC,CASSSTSGRGNEQFF
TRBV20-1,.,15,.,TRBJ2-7,TGCAGTGCTAGAGATCAGCCGAGCCCTCTCTACGAGCAGTACTTC,CSARDQPSPLYEQYF
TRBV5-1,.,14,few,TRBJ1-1,TGCGCCAGCACCTTGCCCTCATCGAACACTGAAGCTTTCTTT,CASTLPSSNTEAFF
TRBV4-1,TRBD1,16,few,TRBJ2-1,TGCGCCAGCAGCCAACGGGACAGTTACTCCTACAATGAGCAGTTCTTC,CASSQRDSYSYNEQFF
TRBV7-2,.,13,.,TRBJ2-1,TGTGCCAGCAGCTGGAGTACTACCGGTGAGCAGTTCTTC,CASSWSTTGEQFF
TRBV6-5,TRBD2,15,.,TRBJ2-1,TGTGCCAGCAGGGAGCTAGCGGGAGGAAACAATGAGCAGTTCTTC,CASRELAGGNNEQFF